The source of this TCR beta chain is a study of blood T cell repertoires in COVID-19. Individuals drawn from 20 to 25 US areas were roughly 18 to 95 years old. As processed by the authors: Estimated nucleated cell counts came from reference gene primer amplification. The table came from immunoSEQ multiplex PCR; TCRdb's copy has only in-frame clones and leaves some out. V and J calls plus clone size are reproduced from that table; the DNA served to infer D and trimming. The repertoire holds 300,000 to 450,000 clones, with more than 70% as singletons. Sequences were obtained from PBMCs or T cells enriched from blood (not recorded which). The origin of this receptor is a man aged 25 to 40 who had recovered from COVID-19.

The CDR3 sequence: CASSLDLGGGRYNEQFF. Written as DNA, the CDR3 is TGTGCCAGCAGCTTGGATTTGGGCGGGGGGAGATACAATGAGCAGTTCTTC. This chain links TRBV5-6 with TRBJ2-1; 8 bases fit TRBD2. Germline CDR1 and CDR2: SGHDT and YYEEEE. CDR3 size: 17 residues. The V gene end was trimmed by 0 bases and the J gene end by 4 bases; junction bases not matched to a gene: 9. The full variable domain, in which reference TRBV5-6 and TRBJ2-1 provide the parts outside the CDR3, is DAGVTQSPTHLIKTRGQQVTLRCSPKSGHDTVSWYQQALGQGPQFIFQYYEEEERQRGNFPDRFSGHQFPNYSSELNVNALLLGDSALYLCASSLDLGGGRYNEQFFGPGTRLTVL.